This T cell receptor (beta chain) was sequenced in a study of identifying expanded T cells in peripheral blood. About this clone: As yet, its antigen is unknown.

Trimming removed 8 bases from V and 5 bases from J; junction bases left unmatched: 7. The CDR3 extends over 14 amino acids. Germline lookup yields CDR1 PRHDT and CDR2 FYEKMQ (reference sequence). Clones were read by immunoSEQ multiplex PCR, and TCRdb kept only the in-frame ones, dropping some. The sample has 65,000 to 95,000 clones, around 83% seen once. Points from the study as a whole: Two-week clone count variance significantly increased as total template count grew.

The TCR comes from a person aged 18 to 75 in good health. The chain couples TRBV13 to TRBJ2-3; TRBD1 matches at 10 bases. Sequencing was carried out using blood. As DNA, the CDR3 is TGTGCCAGCGGCCGGGACAGGGGAGGAGATACGCAGTATTTT. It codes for CASGRDRGGDTQYF.